Below are 15 T cell receptor beta chains sequenced from a single sample in a study of cytomegalovirus exposure and HLA in healthy donors. Libraries were prepared by immunoSEQ multiplex PCR; TCRdb keeps only in-frame clonotypes and omits some of them. The sample carries 150,000 or so clones, approximately 90% recorded once. Sequenced material: PBMCs. These receptors came from a woman aged 30 to 39 in good health and CMV-seronegative.

This clone was observed a handful of times. The chain is built from TRBV18 and TRBJ2-2, with no clear D. The germline V and J ends were trimmed by 6 bases and 4 bases, with 15 bases remaining between them. Germline CDR1 KGHSH, CDR2 LQKENI. This CDR3 has 15 residues. The DNA of the CDR3 is TGTGCCAGCTCGGCCACCAGTGTTTCCACCGGGGAGCTGTTTTTT. It specifies CASSATSVSTGELFF.

This clone was counted a few times. The J gene is TRBJ1-2, the V gene TRBV7-9, with D perhaps TRBD1 (6 bases). The germline V gene encodes CDR1 SEHNR and CDR2 FQNEAQ (reference sequence). The CDR3 is 14 residues long. V lost 5 bases to trimming and J lost 5 bases, with 15 bases between them. The CDR3 bases are TGTGCCAGCAGCACCGCCGGGACAATTTATGGCTACACCTTC. Translated: CASSTAGTIYGYTF. Supplemented by reference TRBV7-9 and TRBJ1-2, the full variable domain reads DTGVSQNPRHKITKRGQNVTFRCDPISEHNRLYWYRQTLGQGPEFLTYFQNEAQLEKSRLLSDRFSAERPKGSFSTLEIQRTEQGDSAMYLCASSTAGTIYGYTFGSGTRLTVV.

The chain uses TRBV5-1 and TRBJ2-5; 9 bases are a match to TRBD1. The CDR3 length is 15 residues. V trimming: 1 base; J trimming: 5 bases; junction bases outside the gene matches: 6. Germline V gene data show CDR1 as SGHRS and CDR2 as YFSETQ. The CDR3 bases are TGCGCCAGCAGCTTGTGGGGACAGGGAATGGAGACCCAGTACTTC. It yields the protein CASSLWGQGMETQYF.

This chain uses TRBV19 with TRBJ1-2; no clear D. Germline CDR1 and CDR2: LNHDA and SQIVND (reference sequence). V dropped 5 bases and J dropped 0 bases, with 22 bases sitting between them. The CDR3 is made up of 18 amino acids. The CDR3 nucleotides are TGTGCCAGTAGTCCCTCCTTGGGCCGGCACGTCGCTAACTATGGCTACACCTTC. Residues: CASSPSLGRHVANYGYTF.

The table lists this clone with a count of one. The V and J genes are TRBV10-3 and TRBJ1-4; D gene unclear. Germline V CDR1 and CDR2: ENHRY, SYGVKD. The CDR3 is 14 residues long. The V gene lost 6 bases and the J gene lost 8 bases, with 16 bases spanning the gap. CDR3 in amino acids: CAISPGAGREKLFF. The DNA of the CDR3 is TGTGCCATCAGCCCGGGCGCGGGGAGGGAAAAACTGTTTTTT.

This clone was recorded once. V is TRBV5-6 and J is TRBJ1-6; D call uncertain. Germline assignment: CDR1 SGHDT and CDR2 YYEEEE. The germline V and J ends were trimmed by 5 bases and 6 bases, with 9 bases remaining between them. CDR3 length: 13 amino acids. The CDR3 DNA reads as TGTGCCAGCAGTTCCCCATTTAATTCACCCCTCCACTTT. Protein: CASSSPFNSPLHF.

The chain is built from TRBV21-1 and TRBJ1-5; the DNA was not used to check the table's D call, TRBD1. TRBV21-1 represents a pseudogene. The CDR3 has 17 amino acids. The CDR3, as DNA: TGTGCCAGCAGCAAAGCGCTTTCAAGGGGCTGCAATCAGCCCCAGCATTTT. Protein sequence: CASSKALSRGCNQPQHF.

V is TRBV4-2 and J is TRBJ2-5; no clear D. V gave up 0 bases and J gave up 5 bases, with 13 bases separating them. This CDR3 region has 15 residues. Germline V CDR1 and CDR2: LGHNA, YNFKEQ. In nucleotides, the CDR3 is TGTGCCAGCAGCCAAGATCGTGGGCAGGCGGAGACCCAGTACTTC. The encoded protein is CASSQDRGQAETQYF.

The CDR3 is CASSQDWGGNQPQHF. The CDR3 DNA reads TGCGCCAGCAGCCAAGATTGGGGGGGCAATCAGCCCCAGCATTTT. The rearrangement joins TRBV4-1 to TRBJ1-5, with D perhaps TRBD1 (5 bases). The CDR3 has 15 amino acids. Between the trimmed V and J ends, which lost 0 bases and 2 bases, there was a span of 8 bases. Germline assignment: CDR1 MGHRA and CDR2 YSYEKL.

Remarks on this clone: Germline and junction disagree at one end, which may indicate a read error. The chain has TRBV7-9 and TRBJ1-2; 12 nucleotides align to TRBD1. The CDR3 sequence is 14 residues long. CDR1 SEHNR and CDR2 FQNEAQ come from the germline V gene (reference sequence). CDR3 nucleotide sequence: TGTGCCAGCAGCAAACCGGGACAGGGGGCTCCCTTGGCCTTC. It is translated as CASSKPGQGAPLAF.

This chain links TRBV5-1 with TRBJ1-2; 9 bases map to TRBD1. This CDR3 has 17 amino acids. V lost 1 base to trimming and J lost 6 bases; unmatched junction nucleotides: 13. Germline V gene data show CDR1 as SGHRS and CDR2 as YFSETQ. The CDR3 loop is CASSLRGQGIDVDGYTF. The CDR3 DNA reads TGCGCCAGCAGCTTGAGGGGACAGGGCATTGATGTAGATGGCTACACCTTC.

The chain has TRBV2 and TRBJ2-7; TRBD1 is a possible D gene (5 bases). V dropped 2 bases and J dropped 3 bases, with 20 bases sitting between them. This CDR3 is 17 amino acids long. Germline assignment: CDR1 SNHLY and CDR2 FYNNEI. CDR3 coding DNA: TGTGCCAGCAGTGAATGGTCAGGGTCGGCAGCTGACTACGAGCAGTACTTC. Protein: CASSEWSGSAADYEQYF.

This rearrangement joins TRBV27 to TRBJ2-6, with D hard to call. The CDR3 runs 16 residues. The V gene's germline CDR1 is MNHEY and CDR2 SMNVEV (reference sequence). Trimming removed 6 bases from V and 0 bases from J, with 12 bases in between. CDR3 region: CASRPYTASGANVLTF. The CDR3 DNA reads TGTGCCAGCAGACCTTACACAGCCTCTGGGGCCAACGTCCTGACTTTC.

This rearrangement joins TRBV18 to TRBJ2-7; unclear D gene. Germline CDR1 is KGHSH and CDR2 is LQKENI. V was trimmed by 0 bases and J by 4 bases, leaving 10 bases between them. The CDR3 loop spans 14 amino acids. The CDR3 DNA reads TGTGCCAGCTCACCACCACAGAAAAATTACGAGCAGTACTTC. This gives the protein CASSPPQKNYEQYF.

J is TRBJ1-1 and V is TRBV5-1; 12 bases fit TRBD1. V lost 4 bases, J lost 5 bases, and 6 bases stayed unmatched. CDR3 length: 15 residues. Germline values: CDR1 SGHRS, CDR2 YFSETQ. The CDR3 nucleotides read TGCGCCAGCAGCGTGGGACAGGGGGCTGGGACTGAAGCTTTCTTT. Encoded protein: CASSVGQGAGTEAFF. Looking up the rest from reference TRBV5-1 and TRBJ1-1 gives the full variable domain: KAGVTQTPRYLIKTRGQQVTLSCSPISGHRSVSWYQQTPGQGLQFLFEYFSETQRNKGNFPGRFSGRQFSNSRSEMNVSTLELGDSALYLCASSVGQGAGTEAFFGQGTRLTVV.